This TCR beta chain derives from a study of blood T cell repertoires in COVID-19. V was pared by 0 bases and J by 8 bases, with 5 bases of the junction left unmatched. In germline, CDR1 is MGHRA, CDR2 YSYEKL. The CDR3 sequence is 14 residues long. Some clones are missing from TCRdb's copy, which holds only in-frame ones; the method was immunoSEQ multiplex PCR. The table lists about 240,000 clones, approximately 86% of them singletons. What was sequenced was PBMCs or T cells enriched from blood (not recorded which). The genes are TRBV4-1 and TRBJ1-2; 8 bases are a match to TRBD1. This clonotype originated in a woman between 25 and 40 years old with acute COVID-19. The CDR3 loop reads CASSQEPGDRGYTF. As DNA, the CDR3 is TGCGCCAGCAGCCAAGAACCGGGGGACAGGGGCTACACCTTC.